These 2 T cell receptor beta chains originate from one sample sequenced in a study of T cells in Graves' hyperthyroidism and ophthalmopathy. The CDR3 regions of TCR beta were amplified from RNA transcripts. The study used the HTBI primer set for a first-round RT-PCR of the TCR CDR3. TCRdb redid the calling of the multiplex PCR reads with MiXCR, one entry per CDR3 protein. The table shows about 410,000 distinct CDR3 sequences, with roughly 14% occurring only once. Sequenced input: blood. The receptors were sampled from a man aged 18 to 29 with Graves' ophthalmopathy.

A few counts support this clonotype. In DNA form, the CDR3 reads TGCAGTGCTCTAGGACAGGGGTCTGAAAAACTGTTTTTT. It codes for CSALGQGSEKLFF. The chain joins TRBV20-1 to TRBJ1-4; 9 nucleotides agree with TRBD1. Germline-derived CDR1 and CDR2 are DFQATT and SNEGSKA (reference sequence). Trimming at V came to 5 bases and at J to 7 bases, leaving 5 bases not matched to a gene. The CDR3 sequence is 13 residues long.

This clonotype has at least ten counts. This chain links TRBV2 with TRBJ1-5; D is unclear. Germline lookup yields CDR1 SNHLY and CDR2 FYNNEI. V was pared by 3 bases and J by 3 bases, with 9 bases between. The CDR3 is 14 amino acids. CDR3 in amino acids: CASSDVQDNQPQHF. The DNA of the CDR3 is TGTGCCAGCAGTGACGTTCAGGACAATCAGCCCCAGCATTTT.